Presented here are 15 T cell receptor beta chains from one specimen sequenced in a study of PD-1 blockade in classical Hodgkin lymphoma. Only in-frame clones appear in the TCRdb table, and some are missing; sequencing was by immunoSEQ multiplex PCR. In the table there are approximately 22,000 clones, 73% of which are singletons. Brentuximab vedotin exposure varied among the patients, all of whom had relapsed after autologous stem cell transplantation. The sample here was peripheral blood mononuclear cells (PBMCs), taken before the second cycle of nivolumab. These receptor sequences come from a human donor with classical Hodgkin lymphoma.

The chain links TRBV2 to TRBJ2-7, with 7 bases matching TRBD2. With 6 bases clipped from V and 2 bases from J, the junction kept 7 bases outside the gene matches. This CDR3 has 14 residues. Germline values: CDR1 SNHLY, CDR2 FYNNEI. This CDR3 is CASRAGLVAYEQYF. CDR3 DNA sequence: TGTGCCAGCAGAGCGGGACTCGTTGCCTACGAGCAGTACTTC. The complete variable domain, with remaining parts taken from reference TRBV2 and TRBJ2-7, reads EPEVTQTPSHQVTQMGQEVILRCVPISNHLYFYWYRQILGQKVEFLVSFYNNEISEKSEIFDDQFSVERPDGSNFTLKIRSTKLEDSAMYFCASRAGLVAYEQYFGPGTRLTVT.

This sequence joins TRBV18 and TRBJ1-2; D uncertain. The germline V and J ends were trimmed by 5 bases and 2 bases, with 12 bases remaining between them. The CDR3 is made up of 14 amino acids. CDR1 and CDR2 from the germline V gene are KGHSH and LQKENI. The DNA of the CDR3 is TGTGCCAGCTCAGAGGATGGGGTCAACTATGGCTACACCTTC. Translation gives CASSEDGVNYGYTF.

This clone turned up a few times. This chain uses TRBV15 with TRBJ2-7, with D uncertain. Germline CDR1 and CDR2: LNHNV and YYDKDF (reference sequence). The length of the CDR3 is 14 residues. With 1 base removed from V and 5 bases from J, the gap between germline ends came to 12 bases. In DNA, the CDR3 is TGTGCCACCAGCAGAGGAGACAACGACCACGAGCAGTACTTC. This sequence encodes CATSRGDNDHEQYF.

The rearrangement joins TRBV14 to TRBJ1-1, with D uncertain. Trimming removed 4 bases at V and 4 bases at J, with 4 bases between. The length of the CDR3 is 11 residues. Germline CDR1 reads SGHDN; CDR2 reads FVKESK. Here the CDR3 reads CASSRSTEAFF. The CDR3 region has the DNA TGTGCCAGCAGCCGAAGCACTGAAGCTTTCTTT.

This clone was counted only a few times. The chain joins TRBV27 to TRBJ2-3, with D hard to call. Per the germline V gene, CDR1 is MNHEY and CDR2 is SMNVEV (reference sequence). V lost 1 base, J lost 1 base, and 3 bases lay in between. The CDR3 covers 13 residues. CDR3 DNA: TGTGCCAGCAGTTTATGGGGCACAGATACGCAGTATTTT. It yields the protein CASSLWGTDTQYF.

The V call is TRBV7-8, the J call TRBJ2-2; TRBD1 agrees at 8 bases. V trimming: 4 bases; J trimming: 7 bases; junction bases outside the gene matches: 8. The CDR3 extends over 15 amino acids. Germline assignment: CDR1 SGHVS and CDR2 FQNEAQ. CDR3 in DNA: TGTGCCAGCAGCTCAAGACAGGGGCGTGGCGGGGAGCTGTTTTTT. The encoded protein is CASSSRQGRGGELFF. Supplemented by reference TRBV7-8 and TRBJ2-2, the full variable domain reads GAGVSQSPRYKVAKRGQDVALRCDPISGHVSLFWYQQALGQGPEFLTYFQNEAQLDKSGLPSDRFFAERPEGSVSTLKIQRTQQEDSAVYLCASSSRQGRGGELFFGEGSRLTVL.

The J gene is TRBJ2-1, the V gene TRBV13, with D unclear. Germline V gene sequence: CDR1 PRHDT, CDR2 FYEKMQ (reference sequence). The CDR3 is made up of 14 amino acids. The V end lost 5 bases, the J end lost 5 bases, and 13 bases lay between the germline ends. This chain's CDR3 is CASSPPGRNNEQFF. DNA for the CDR3: TGTGCCAGCAGCCCCCCTGGCAGAAACAATGAGCAGTTCTTC.

The rearrangement links TRBV25-1 to TRBJ2-6, with D tentatively TRBD2 (6 bases). The germline CDR1 and CDR2 sequences are MGHDK and SYGVNS. The CDR3 covers 17 residues. V dropped 2 bases and J dropped 4 bases, with 15 bases sitting between them. DNA for the CDR3: TGTGCCAGCAGTGAAACGAGAGGGGAGGTGGGGGCCAACGTCCTGACTTTC. The encoded protein is CASSETRGEVGANVLTF.

The gene calls are TRBV20-1 and TRBJ2-4; D unresolved. V was cut by 6 bases and J by 7 bases, with 10 bases left in between. Per germline, CDR1 DFQATT and CDR2 SNEGSKA (reference sequence). The length of the CDR3 is 11 residues. The CDR3 sequence: CSAALLNIQYF. CDR3 in DNA: TGCAGTGCCGCCCTTCTGAACATTCAGTACTTC.

The CDR3 sequence: CASRRLEGTEAFF. The CDR3 DNA reads as TGTGCCAGCAGAAGACTCGAGGGCACTGAAGCTTTCTTT. The chain joins TRBV6-6 to TRBJ1-1; D gene ambiguous. CDR1 is MNHNY, CDR2 SVGAGI, per germline (reference sequence). Trimming shortened V by 6 bases and J by 4 bases, and 12 bases separated the two germline ends. CDR3 length: 13 amino acids.

The J gene is TRBJ2-6, the V gene TRBV5-4; 9 positions match TRBD2. Losses at the gene ends were 0 bases for V and 3 bases for J; bases not matched to a gene: 4. Per the germline V gene, CDR1 is SGHNT and CDR2 is YYREEE (reference sequence). The CDR3 consists of 17 residues. The CDR3 coding sequence is TGTGCCAGCAGCTTGGCCGCGGGAGGGCTTGGGGCCAACGTCCTGACTTTC. It specifies CASSLAAGGLGANVLTF.

The CDR3 bases are TGTGCCAGCAGCTTACTGACAGGAGGGAACACCGGGGAGCTGTTTTTT. Its protein is CASSLLTGGNTGELFF. V and J are TRBV7-9 and TRBJ2-2, with D maybe TRBD1 (6 bases). The V end lost 2 bases, the J end lost 1 base, and 11 bases lay between the germline ends. Per the germline V gene, CDR1 is SEHNR and CDR2 is FQNEAQ (reference sequence). The length of the CDR3 is 16 residues.

The chain combines TRBV7-8 with TRBJ2-2, with D tentatively TRBD1 or TRBD2 (5 bases each). The CDR3 totals 16 residues. Trimming took 1 base from V and 7 from J, leaving 16 bases between them. Germline V lookup: CDR1 SGHVS, CDR2 FQNEAQ. CDR3 region: CASSLVVRGPDGELFF. CDR3 DNA sequence: TGTGCCAGCAGCTTAGTGGTTCGGGGCCCGGACGGGGAGCTGTTTTTT.

The chain combines TRBV6-5 with TRBJ1-2; 11 bases line up with TRBD1. This CDR3 comprises 15 residues. Germline trimming cut 6 bases from V and 5 bases from J; bases unmatched to any gene: 8. Germline CDR1 is MNHEY and CDR2 is SVGAGI. For the CDR3, the DNA is TGTGCCAGCAGACCTGGACAGGGGGCGAGGTATGGCTACACCTTC. Protein product: CASRPGQGARYGYTF.

This rearrangement joins TRBV11-3 to TRBJ2-5; D is uncertain. The CDR3 sequence is 13 residues long. Germline assignment: CDR1 SGHNT and CDR2 YENEEA. V lost 1 base and J 5 bases, leaving 8 bases between the germline ends. The CDR3 sequence: CASSLGLGETQYF. The CDR3 region has the DNA TGTGCCAGCAGCTTAGGACTGGGGGAGACCCAGTACTTC.